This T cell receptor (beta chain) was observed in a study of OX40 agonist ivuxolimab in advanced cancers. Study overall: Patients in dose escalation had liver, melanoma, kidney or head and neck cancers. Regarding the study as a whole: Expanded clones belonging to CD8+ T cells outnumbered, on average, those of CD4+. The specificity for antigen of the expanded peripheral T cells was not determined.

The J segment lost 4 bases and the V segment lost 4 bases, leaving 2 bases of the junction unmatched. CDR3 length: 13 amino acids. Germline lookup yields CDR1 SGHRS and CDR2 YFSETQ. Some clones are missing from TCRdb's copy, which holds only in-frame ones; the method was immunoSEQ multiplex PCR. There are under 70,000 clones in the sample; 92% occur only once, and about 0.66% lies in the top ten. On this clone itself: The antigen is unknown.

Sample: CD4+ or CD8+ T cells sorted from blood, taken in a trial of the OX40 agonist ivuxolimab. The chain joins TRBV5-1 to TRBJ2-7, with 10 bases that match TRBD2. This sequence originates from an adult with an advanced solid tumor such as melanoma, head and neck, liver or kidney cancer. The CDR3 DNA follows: TGCGCCAGCAGCCCAGCGGGAGGGTACGAGCAGTACTTC. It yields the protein CASSPAGGYEQYF.